This TCR beta chain was sequenced for a study of T-cell reconstitution after alpha-beta-depleted transplantation in children. Study-wide results and limits: The high TCRbeta diversity at day 60 in some patients came from surviving recipient T cells and thymic progenitors. When one year had passed after transplant, most T-cell counts and diversity came from newly produced T cells.

Preparation of the TCRbeta library involved a method that used unique molecular identifiers. Using its own MiXCR run on the PCR reads, TCRdb lists one record per CDR3 protein. The sample has fewer than 550,000 distinct CDR3 sequences, roughly an eighth seen once. The CDR3 extends over 13 amino acids. Trimming pared 7 bases from V and 1 base from J, leaving 13 bases between. The V gene's germline CDR1 is SQVTM and CDR2 ANQGSEA. This clonotype was counted at least ten times. The antigen remains undetermined. The sequencing used PBMCs, mostly from graft donor cells, collected 180 days after TCRalphabeta/CD19-depleted stem cell transplant. V is TRBV29-1 and J is TRBJ2-5; possible D gene TRBD1, 5 bases. This receptor was obtained from a female patient younger than 10 who had a stem cell transplant for aplastic anemia, so the T cells may come from the graft donor. The CDR3, as DNA: TGCAGCGCAGTAGACAGAGGCCAAGAGACCCAGTACTTC. Translating it yields CSAVDRGQETQYF. Full variable domain (outside the CDR3, taken from reference TRBV29-1 and TRBJ2-5): SAVISQKPSRDICQRGTSLTIQCQVDSQVTMMFWYRQQPGQSLTLIATANQGSEATYESGFVIDKFPISRPNLTFSTLTVSNMSPEDSSIYLCSAVDRGQETQYFGPGTRLLVL.